These 7 T cell receptor beta chains originate from one sample sequenced in a study of T cells after yellow fever vaccination. TCRdb independently ran MiXCR on the 5' RACE reads; one entry per CDR3 protein. The data show hundreds of thousands of distinct CDR3 sequences, around 5.3% seen once. This specimen consisted of CD4+ T cells sorted from PBMCs, obtained on the day of the yellow fever booster vaccination. Source of these receptors: a man aged 18 to 29 who received the YFV17D yellow fever vaccine.

This clonotype was counted only a few times. The V gene is TRBV12-3 or TRBV12-4, the J gene TRBJ1-1; no definite D call. CDR3 size: 11 residues. V lost 2 bases to trimming and J lost 9 bases, with 7 bases between them. For the CDR3, the DNA is TGTGCCAGCAGTTTATTAGGTCAAGCTTTCTTT. Protein product: CASSLLGQAFF.

The chain joins TRBV6-2 or TRBV6-3 to TRBJ2-1; D is unclear. The CDR3 contains 15 residues. Germline values: CDR1 MNHEY, CDR2 SVGEGT. Trimming removed 3 bases from V and 2 bases from J, with 11 bases in between. CDR3 DNA: TGTGCCAGCAGTTATCTGCCCGCCACCTACAATGAGCAGTTCTTC. The encoded protein is CASSYLPATYNEQFF.

This clonotype has only a few counts. The gene calls are TRBV18 and TRBJ2-7, with D possibly being TRBD1 (6 bases). Trimming cost V 3 bases and J 9 bases, with 24 bases left between them. CDR3 length: 16 residues. Germline CDR1 reads KGHSH; CDR2 reads LQKENI. In DNA, the CDR3 is TGTGCCAGCTCACCGGCTGCCGGGACAACAGAAGGGACGCAGTACTTC. Residues: CASSPAAGTTEGTQYF. The full variable domain, its missing parts supplied by reference TRBV18 and TRBJ2-7, is NAGVMQNPRHLVRRRGQEARLRCSPMKGHSHVYWYRQLPEEGLKFMVYLQKENIIDESGMPKERFSAEFPKEGPSILRIQQVVRGDSAAYFCASSPAAGTTEGTQYFGPGTRLTVT.

In its sample, this clonotype was seen a few times. The chain combines TRBV20-1 with TRBJ1-1; no reliable D call. The CDR3 spans 15 residues. Germline values: CDR1 DFQATT, CDR2 SNEGSKA (reference sequence). Trimming shortened V by 3 bases and J by 4 bases, and 18 bases separated the two germline ends. The CDR3 loop reads CSARAQVLRGTEAFF. In DNA form, the CDR3 reads TGCAGTGCTAGGGCGCAGGTCCTCCGAGGCACTGAAGCTTTCTTT.

This clonotype was picked up a small number of times. One junction end disagrees with the germline gene, perhaps due to a read error. The rearrangement uses TRBV7-7 and TRBJ2-3, with TRBD1 as a possible D gene (6 bases). Germline lookup yields CDR1 SSHAT and CDR2 FNYEAQ (reference sequence). This CDR3 has 15 amino acids. CDR3 in DNA: TGTGCTAGCAGCTTAGATCACTCAGGGGCAGATACGCAGTATTTT. Translating it yields CASSLDHSGADTQYF.

This clonotype has a count of ten or more. This sequence joins TRBV29-1 and TRBJ2-5, with TRBD2 matching 8 bases. V lost 1 base, J lost 4 bases, and 2 bases stayed unmatched. Germline V gene sequence: CDR1 SQVTM, CDR2 ANQGSEA. The CDR3 totals 13 residues. The CDR3 bases are TGCAGCGTTGAAGTAGCGGGGACAGAGACCCAGTACTTC. This sequence encodes CSVEVAGTETQYF.

This clonotype was seen at least ten times. The rearrangement joins TRBV6-5 to TRBJ2-1; D unclear. Per the germline V gene, CDR1 is MNHEY and CDR2 is SVGAGI. The V gene lost 3 bases and the J gene lost 7 bases, with 10 bases spanning the gap. The CDR3 extends over 13 amino acids. The CDR3 protein is CASSYSRGNEQFF. The CDR3 DNA follows: TGTGCCAGCAGTTATTCCCGCGGAAATGAGCAGTTCTTC.